This TCR beta chain was sequenced during a study of T cell responses to AZD1222 COVID-19 vaccine. Study-wide points: Just a handful of AZD1222 recipients were seropositive at baseline. Donors skewed white British and female; clonal diversity was possibly underestimated. Spike was spanned by vaccine-associated CD4 TCRs, which were dominant at 160-218 and 743-854. In all cases, repertoires were sampled only after the peak T cell response.

The CDR3 has 14 residues. V lost 5 bases, J lost 1 base, and 11 bases lay in between. CDR1 and CDR2 from the germline V gene are SGHNT and YENEEA. The sample holds one count of this clone. Its antigen is not identified. This table comes from immunoSEQ multiplex PCR, and its TCRdb copy is limited to in-frame clones, with some not included. The data contain about 120,000 clones, 80% to 90% of them singletons. The TCR sequence derives from an adult in good health. This material consisted of peripheral blood, taken on day 0 of AZD1222 vaccination. The chain carries TRBV11-3 and TRBJ1-1; a weak D match, TRBD1 (6 bases). CDR3 sequence: CASSPRGANTEAFF. The CDR3 DNA reads as TGTGCCAGCAGCCCCCGGGGGGCGAACACTGAAGCTTTCTTT.